The clone carrying this T cell receptor beta chain was seen more than once but under ten times. Antigen: not known. The sample is drawn from a study of cytomegalovirus exposure and HLA in healthy donors. Study in general: A preliminary data release comprised roughly 85 million unique TCRs obtained from HLA-typed donors. Study observations and caveats: Overall, approximately 150 TCR beta chains were annotated as cytomegalovirus-associated. Later, an analysis found that common viral pathogens appeared to be linked with several of the most significant clusters.

The PCR was carried out with 60 Vbeta primers and 13 Jbeta primers. Method: immunoSEQ multiplex PCR; TCRdb's copy keeps in-frame clones and lacks some. This table holds 160,000 or so clones, roughly three quarters found once. The V gene lost 5 bases and the J gene lost 4 bases, with 15 bases spanning the gap. Germline loops: CDR1 SGHVS, CDR2 FQNEAQ. The CDR3 contains 15 residues. The V gene is TRBV7-8, the J gene TRBJ2-1, with D uncertain. The sample consisted of PBMCs. This TCR derives from a man aged 18 to 30 in good health and CMV-seropositive. CDR3 region: CASSRLVAAYNEQFF. DNA of the CDR3: TGTGCCAGCAGCCGTCTAGTGGCGGCGTACAATGAGCAGTTCTTC.